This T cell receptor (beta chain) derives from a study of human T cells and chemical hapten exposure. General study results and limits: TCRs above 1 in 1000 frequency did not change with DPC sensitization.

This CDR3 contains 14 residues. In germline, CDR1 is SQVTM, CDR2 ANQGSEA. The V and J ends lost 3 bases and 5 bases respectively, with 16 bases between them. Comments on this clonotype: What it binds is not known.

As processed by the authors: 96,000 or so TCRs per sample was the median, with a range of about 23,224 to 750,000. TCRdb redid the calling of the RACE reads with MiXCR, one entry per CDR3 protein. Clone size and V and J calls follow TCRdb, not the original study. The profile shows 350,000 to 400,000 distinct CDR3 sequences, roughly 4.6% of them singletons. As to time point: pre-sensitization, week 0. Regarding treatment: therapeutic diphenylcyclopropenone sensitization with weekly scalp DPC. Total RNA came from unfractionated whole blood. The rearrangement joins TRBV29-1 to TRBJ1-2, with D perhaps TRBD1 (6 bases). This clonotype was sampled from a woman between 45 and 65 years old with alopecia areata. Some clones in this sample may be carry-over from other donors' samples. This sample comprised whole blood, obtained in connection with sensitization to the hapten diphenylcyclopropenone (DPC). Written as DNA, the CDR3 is TGCAGCGTTGATTGGGGGCAGAACACATATGGCTACACCTTC. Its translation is CSVDWGQNTYGYTF.